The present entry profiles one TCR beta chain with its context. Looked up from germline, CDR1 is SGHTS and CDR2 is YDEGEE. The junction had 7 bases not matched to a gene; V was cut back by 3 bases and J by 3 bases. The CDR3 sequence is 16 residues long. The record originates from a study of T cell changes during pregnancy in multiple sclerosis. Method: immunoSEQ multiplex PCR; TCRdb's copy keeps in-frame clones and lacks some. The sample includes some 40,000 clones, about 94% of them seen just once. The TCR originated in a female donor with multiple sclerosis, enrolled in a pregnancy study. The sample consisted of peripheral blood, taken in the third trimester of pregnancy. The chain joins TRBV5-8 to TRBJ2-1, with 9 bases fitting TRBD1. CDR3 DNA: TGTGCCAGCAGCTACGGGACAGGGTTCAACTACAATGAGCAGTTCTTC. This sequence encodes CASSYGTGFNYNEQFF. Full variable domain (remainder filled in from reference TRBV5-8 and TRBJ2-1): EAGVTQSPTHLIKTRGQQATLRCSPISGHTSVYWYQQALGLGLQFLLWYDEGEERNRGNFPPRFSGRQFPNYSSELNVNALELEDSALYLCASSYGTGFNYNEQFFGPGTRLTVL.